A selection of T cell receptor beta chains follows, all from one sample in a study of CD8+ T cells in alopecia areata. The assay was immunoSEQ multiplex PCR, and TCRdb's table has in-frame clones only and misses some. The data show about 150,000 clones, under 70% seen once. The material sequenced was CD4+ T cells sorted from blood, taken at week 4, from a patient treated with tofacitinib. These receptors came from a human donor with alopecia areata. Both conserved end residues are part of each CDR3. A D gene is named only where the DNA matches it firmly. Not every row has a clone size; where given, it reads once, few, many or a size class.

size,V,J,D,CDR3,DNA
NA,TRBV23-1,TRBJ2-5,NA,CASPGAGETQYF,TGCGCCAGCCCCGGGGCCGGGGAGACCCAGTACTTC
once,TRBV2,TRBJ2-3,NA,CASSGEGGVEDTQYF,TGTGCCAGCAGTGGCGAGGGGGGCGTAGAAGATACGCAGTATTTT
NA,TRBV30,TRBJ1-2,NA,CAWSGSGNYGYTF,TGTGCCTGGAGTGGGTCAGGAAACTATGGCTACACCTTC
NA,TRBV9,TRBJ2-2,TRBD1,CASSLKGGLSGELFF,TGTGCCAGCAGCCTTAAAGGGGGCCTTAGCGGGGAGCTGTTTTTT
NA,TRBV6-5,TRBJ1-6,TRBD1,CASSYHPTGMGSPLHF,TGTGCCAGCAGTTACCACCCGACAGGGATGGGGTCACCCCTCCACTTT
few,TRBV5-8,TRBJ2-7,NA,CASSLLGGAVGEQYF,TGTGCCAGCAGTCTACTGGGCGGCGCCGTTGGCGAGCAGTACTTC
NA,TRBV29-1,TRBJ1-2,NA,CSVAGNYGYTF,TGCAGCGTTGCAGGGAACTATGGCTACACCTTC
few,TRBV29-1,TRBJ2-1,TRBD1,CSVIRDRGGDEQFF,TGCAGCGTCATACGGGACAGGGGTGGCGATGAGCAGTTCTTC
NA,TRBV29-1,TRBJ2-1,NA,CSVILGGWDNEQFF,TGCAGCGTTATTTTGGGGGGATGGGACAATGAGCAGTTCTTC
NA,TRBV30,TRBJ2-7,TRBD2,CAWSVDRTSGGWEQYF,TGTGCCTGGAGTGTAGACCGGACTAGCGGGGGCTGGGAGCAGTACTTC
NA,TRBV11-2,TRBJ2-5,NA,CASSLAETQYF,TGTGCCAGCAGCTTAGCTGAGACCCAGTACTTC
NA,TRBV25-1,TRBJ2-1,NA,CASREGSRDEQFF,TGTGCCAGCAGGGAAGGCTCGCGGGATGAGCAGTTCTTC
NA,TRBV4-1,TRBJ1-6,NA,CASSQVAGHRDSPLHF,TGCGCCAGCAGCCAGGTGGCGGGACACCGAGATTCACCCCTCCACTTT
once,TRBV7-9,TRBJ2-7,NA,CASSALGWEQYF,TGTGCCAGCAGCGCTCTCGGGTGGGAGCAGTACTTC
few,TRBV5-1,TRBJ1-2,TRBD1,CASSSGQGPPYGYTF,TGCGCCAGCAGCTCCGGACAGGGGCCACCGTATGGCTACACCTTC
few,TRBV30,TRBJ2-3,NA,CAWVTGDVTQYF,TGTGCCTGGGTGACTGGGGATGTTACGCAGTATTTT
NA,TRBV25-1,TRBJ2-1,TRBD2,CASNGLAGGRNEQFF,TGTGCCAGCAACGGGCTAGCGGGGGGTCGCAATGAGCAGTTCTTC
NA,TRBV5-1,TRBJ2-5,NA,CASSSFGPETQYF,TGCGCCAGCAGCTCCTTTGGCCCAGAGACCCAGTACTTC
NA,TRBV29-1,TRBJ1-3,TRBD1,CSAEDRGGNTIYF,TGCAGCGCCGAGGACAGGGGAGGAAACACCATATATTTT
few,TRBV13,TRBJ2-7,TRBD1,CASRQGANYEQYF,TGTGCCAGCAGACAGGGGGCAAACTACGAGCAGTACTTC
once,TRBV7-2,TRBJ2-7,NA,CASSYPAGTPSSYEQYF,TGTGCCAGCAGCTACCCCGCCGGGACGCCCAGCTCCTACGAGCAGTACTTC
NA,TRBV29-1,TRBJ2-1,NA,CSVATGVYDEQFF,TGCAGCGTTGCGACGGGAGTCTACGATGAGCAGTTCTTC
NA,TRBV29-1,TRBJ2-7,NA,CSDPRSSYEQYF,TGCAGCGACCCCAGAAGCTCCTACGAGCAGTACTTC
NA,TRBV29-1,TRBJ2-7,NA,CSVEGESYEQYF,TGCAGCGTTGAAGGGGAATCCTACGAGCAGTACTTC
NA,TRBV6-1,TRBJ2-6,NA,CASTPSLGGANVLTF,TGTGCCAGCACCCCGTCTTTGGGAGGGGCCAACGTCCTGACTTTC
NA,TRBV5-1,TRBJ2-3,TRBD2,CASSLGLAGGYPDTQYF,TGCGCCAGCAGCTTGGGACTAGCGGGGGGTTACCCAGATACGCAGTATTTT
NA,TRBV5-6,TRBJ1-2,NA,CASSPSPGPGDYGYTF,TGTGCCAGCAGCCCCTCCCCGGGGCCCGGGGACTATGGCTACACCTTC
NA,TRBV5-6,TRBJ2-6,NA,CASSPASSGANVLTF,TGTGCCAGCAGCCCGGCGAGCTCTGGGGCCAACGTCCTGACTTTC
NA,TRBV5-6,TRBJ1-1,NA,CASSLGQQTEAFF,TGTGCCAGCAGCTTGGGACAGCAAACTGAAGCTTTCTTT
NA,TRBV5-1,TRBJ2-7,TRBD2,CASSLGGQLAGGSYEQYF,TGCGCCAGCAGCTTAGGCGGACAACTAGCGGGGGGGAGCTACGAGCAGTACTTC
NA,TRBV6-6,TRBJ2-5,NA,CASYTEGRVETQYF,TGTGCCAGCTACACCGAGGGACGGGTAGAGACCCAGTACTTC
NA,TRBV30,TRBJ1-2,NA,CAWSGGVLGYTF,TGTGCCTGGAGTGGAGGCGTCCTTGGCTACACCTTC
few,TRBV30,TRBJ1-6,NA,CAWSLTNNSPLHF,TGTGCCTGGAGTTTGACCAATAATTCACCCCTCCACTTT
NA,TRBV20-1,TRBJ1-1,NA,CSAIDTPEAFF,TGCAGTGCAATCGACACACCAGAAGCTTTCTTT
NA,TRBV25-1,TRBJ2-1,TRBD2,CASSRYGGSYNEQFF,TGTGCCAGCAGTAGGTACGGGGGGTCCTACAATGAGCAGTTCTTC
NA,TRBV6-5,TRBJ1-2,NA,CASRPRWGGYTF,TGTGCCAGCAGGCCCCGGTGGGGCGGCTACACCTTC
few,TRBV4-2,TRBJ1-4,TRBD1,CASSQGQGNQNEKLFF,TGTGCCAGCAGCCAGGGACAGGGGAACCAGAATGAAAAACTGTTTTTT
NA,TRBV5-6,TRBJ2-5,TRBD2,CASSLRLAGQETQYF,TGTGCCAGCAGCCTCCGACTAGCGGGACAAGAGACCCAGTACTTC
few,TRBV30,TRBJ1-1,TRBD1,CAWSVLDRGETTEAFF,TGTGCCTGGAGTGTTCTCGACAGGGGGGAGACAACTGAAGCTTTCTTT
NA,TRBV29-1,TRBJ2-7,NA,CSVAGAGSSYEQYF,TGCAGCGTTGCCGGGGCAGGGAGCTCCTACGAGCAGTACTTC
NA,TRBV7-2,TRBJ2-5,TRBD1,CASSRDSSQETQYF,TGTGCCAGCAGCCGGGACAGCTCCCAAGAGACCCAGTACTTC